These 8 T cell receptor beta chains were sequenced from one sample in a study of shared clonotypes between healthy human individuals. Produced via immunoSEQ multiplex PCR; TCRdb's table is partial and in-frame only. Here the sample spans about 1 million clones, about 76% being singletons. Source material: memory CD4+ T cells sorted from blood. As to subset: CD45RA-negative fraction. These receptors all stem from a man younger than 35 in good health.

The genes are TRBV7-3 and TRBJ2-5; TRBD2 might be the D (5 bases). V lost 4 bases and J lost 1, with 7 bases in between. Germline CDR1 SGHTA, CDR2 FQGTGA. This CDR3 has 13 residues. Written as DNA, the CDR3 is TGTGCCAGCAGCTCTAGCTCCCAAGAGACCCAGTACTTC. It yields the protein CASSSSSQETQYF.

V usage is TRBV7-3 and J usage is TRBJ1-1; perhaps TRBD1 as D (6 bases). CDR3 length equals 12 residues. With 8 bases removed from V and 1 base from J, the gap between germline ends came to 8 bases. Germline CDR1 SGHTA, CDR2 FQGTGA. The CDR3 region has the DNA TGTGCCAGCGGACAGACGAACACTGAAGCTTTCTTT. It codes for CASGQTNTEAFF.

This clone was seen a handful of times. The chain uses TRBV27 and TRBJ2-7; 7 nucleotides agree with TRBD1. Looked up from germline, CDR1 is MNHEY and CDR2 is SMNVEV (reference sequence). The CDR3 spans 14 residues. Trimming removed 8 bases from V and 4 bases from J; junction bases left unmatched: 11. This chain's CDR3 is CASRDSGKRYEQYF. The CDR3 nucleotides read TGTGCCAGCCGGGACAGCGGCAAGAGGTACGAGCAGTACTTC.

The rearrangement links TRBV2 to TRBJ2-5; weak D call: TRBD2 (6 bases). The ends were cut back, 7 bases at V and 1 base at J, with 10 bases in the middle. Per germline, CDR1 SNHLY and CDR2 FYNNEI. CDR3 length equals 13 residues. In DNA, the CDR3 is TGTGCCAGCAAGGGCGGGGTCCAAGAGACCCAGTACTTC. Amino acid sequence: CASKGGVQETQYF.

DNA for the CDR3: TGTGCCTGGAACCCTTCCGGGGGGTTTGTCTACACCTTC. It encodes CAWNPSGGFVYTF. The chain carries TRBV30 and TRBJ1-2, with a tentative D call TRBD1 (5 bases). The CDR3 loop spans 13 amino acids. V lost 4 bases and J 10 bases, leaving 19 bases between the germline ends. Germline V gene lookup returns CDR1 GTSNPN and CDR2 SVGIG (reference sequence).

This clone was detected once. V usage is TRBV11-3 and J usage is TRBJ2-2, with D perhaps TRBD1 (5 bases). This CDR3 region has 15 residues. V was cut by 2 bases and J by 5 bases, with 12 bases left in between. Germline V gene data show CDR1 as SGHNT and CDR2 as YENEEA. DNA for the CDR3: TGTGCCAGCAGCTTAAATCAGGGTTTGACCGGGGAGCTGTTTTTT. Its protein is CASSLNQGLTGELFF.

The genes are TRBV30 and TRBJ2-3, with 7 bases that match TRBD2. V gave up 2 bases and J gave up 4 bases; unmatched junction bases: 6. CDR1 is GTSNPN and CDR2 is SVGIG in the germline V gene (reference sequence). This CDR3 is 14 amino acids long. In DNA, the CDR3 is TGTGCCTGGAGTACTGGCGGGAGTTCAGATACGCAGTATTTT. It codes for CAWSTGGSSDTQYF. The variable domain in full, with the rest retrieved from reference TRBV30 and TRBJ2-3, is SQTIHQWPATLVQPVGSPLSLECTVEGTSNPNLYWYRQAAGRGLQLLFYSVGIGQISSEVPQNLSASRPQDRQFILSSKKLLLSDSGFYLCAWSTGGSSDTQYFGPGTRLTVL.

This chain connects TRBV5-1 to TRBJ2-3; 8 positions match TRBD2. CDR1 and CDR2 (germline): SGHRS, YFSETQ. The CDR3 has 16 amino acids. Trimming cost V 7 bases and J 2 bases; bases outside gene matches: 12. The CDR3 sequence: CASSGRGSGVTDTQYF. CDR3 sequence (DNA): TGCGCCAGCTCAGGGAGGGGTAGCGGGGTCACAGATACGCAGTATTTT. Based on the CDR3 plus reference TRBV5-1 and TRBJ2-3, the full variable domain is KAGVTQTPRYLIKTRGQQVTLSCSPISGHRSVSWYQQTPGQGLQFLFEYFSETQRNKGNFPGRFSGRQFSNSRSEMNVSTLELGDSALYLCASSGRGSGVTDTQYFGPGTRLTVL.